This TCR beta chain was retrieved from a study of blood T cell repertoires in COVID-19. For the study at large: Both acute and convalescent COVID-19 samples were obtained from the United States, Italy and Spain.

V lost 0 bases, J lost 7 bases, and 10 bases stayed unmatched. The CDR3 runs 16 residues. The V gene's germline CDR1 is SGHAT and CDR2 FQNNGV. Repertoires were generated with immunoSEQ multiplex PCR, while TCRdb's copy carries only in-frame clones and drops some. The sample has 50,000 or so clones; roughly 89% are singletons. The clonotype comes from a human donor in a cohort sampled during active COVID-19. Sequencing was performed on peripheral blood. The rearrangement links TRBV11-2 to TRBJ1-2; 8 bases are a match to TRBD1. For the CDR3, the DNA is TGTGCCAGCAGCTTAGAAGGGACAGGATATAGACGTGGCTACACCTTC. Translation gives CASSLEGTGYRRGYTF.